This TCR beta chain was sequenced for a study of cytomegalovirus exposure and HLA in healthy donors. For this clone: The antigen is undetermined.

The study, taken as a whole, reports: Rarity held for most TCR sequences, but there were some public TCRs that occurred in many donors. The study designated about 180 TCR beta chains cytomegalovirus-associated. Among the CMV-associated chains, three were confirmed in vitro as specific for CMV antigens. The classifier reportedly diagnosed cytomegalovirus status with high sensitivity and specificity.

Profiling relied on immunoSEQ multiplex PCR, and the TCRdb table lists in-frame clones only, not all of them. The sample has 120,000 to 150,000 clones; 91% are singletons. In germline, CDR1 is KGHSH, CDR2 LQKENI. Trimming stripped 3 bases from V and 3 bases from J, with 13 bases between. The CDR3 is 15 residues long. This TCR came from a man between 18 and 35 years old in good health and CMV-seronegative. The V and J genes are TRBV18 and TRBJ2-3; perhaps TRBD2 as D (5 bases). The sequencing input was PBMCs. DNA of the CDR3: TGTGCCAGCTCACCGGGAGTGGGCGTAACAGATACGCAGTATTTT. Translated, it gives CASSPGVGVTDTQYF.